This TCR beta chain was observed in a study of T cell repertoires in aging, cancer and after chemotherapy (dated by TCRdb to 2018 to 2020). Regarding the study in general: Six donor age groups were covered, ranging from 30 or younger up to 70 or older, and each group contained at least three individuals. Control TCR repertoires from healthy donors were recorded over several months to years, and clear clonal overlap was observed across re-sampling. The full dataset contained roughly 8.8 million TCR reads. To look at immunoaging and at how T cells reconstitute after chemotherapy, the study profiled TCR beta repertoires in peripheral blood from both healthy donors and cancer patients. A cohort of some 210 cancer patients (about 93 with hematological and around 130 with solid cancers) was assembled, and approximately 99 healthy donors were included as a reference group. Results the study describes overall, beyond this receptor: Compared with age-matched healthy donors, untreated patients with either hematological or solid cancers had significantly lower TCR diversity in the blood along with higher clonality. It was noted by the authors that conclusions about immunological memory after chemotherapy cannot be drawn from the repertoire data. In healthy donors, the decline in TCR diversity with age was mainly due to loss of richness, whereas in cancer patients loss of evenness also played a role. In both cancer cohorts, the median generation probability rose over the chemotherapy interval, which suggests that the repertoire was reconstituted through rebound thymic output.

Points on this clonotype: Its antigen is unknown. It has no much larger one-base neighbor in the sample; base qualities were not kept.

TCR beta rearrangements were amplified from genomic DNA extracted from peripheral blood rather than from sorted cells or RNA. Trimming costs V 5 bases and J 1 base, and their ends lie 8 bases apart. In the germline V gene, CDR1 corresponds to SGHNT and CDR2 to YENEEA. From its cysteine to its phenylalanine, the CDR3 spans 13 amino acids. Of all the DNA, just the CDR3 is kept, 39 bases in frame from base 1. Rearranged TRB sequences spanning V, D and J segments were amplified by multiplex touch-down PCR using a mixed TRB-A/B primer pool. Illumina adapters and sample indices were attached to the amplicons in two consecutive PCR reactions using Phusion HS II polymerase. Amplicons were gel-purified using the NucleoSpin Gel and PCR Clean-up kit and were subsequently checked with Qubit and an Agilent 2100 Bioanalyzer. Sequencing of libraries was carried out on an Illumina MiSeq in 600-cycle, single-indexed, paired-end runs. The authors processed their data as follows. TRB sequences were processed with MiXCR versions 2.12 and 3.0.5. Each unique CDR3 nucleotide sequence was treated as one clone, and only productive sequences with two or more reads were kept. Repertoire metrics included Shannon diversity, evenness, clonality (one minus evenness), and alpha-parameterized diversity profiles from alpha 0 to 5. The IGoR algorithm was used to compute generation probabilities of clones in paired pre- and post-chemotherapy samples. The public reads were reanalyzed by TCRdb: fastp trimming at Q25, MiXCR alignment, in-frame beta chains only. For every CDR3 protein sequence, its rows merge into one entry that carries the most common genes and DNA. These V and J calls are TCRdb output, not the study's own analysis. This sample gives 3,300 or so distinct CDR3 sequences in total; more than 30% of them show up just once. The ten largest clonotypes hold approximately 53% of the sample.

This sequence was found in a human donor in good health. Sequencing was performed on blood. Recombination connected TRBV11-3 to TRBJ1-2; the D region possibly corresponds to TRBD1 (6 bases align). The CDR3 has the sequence CASSRGGNYGYTF. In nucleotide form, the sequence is TGTGCCAGCAGCCGAGGGGGTAACTATGGCTACACCTTC.